The 22 T cell receptor beta chains listed next were all sequenced from one sample in a study of blood T cell repertoires in COVID-19. Clones were read by immunoSEQ multiplex PCR, and TCRdb kept only the in-frame ones, dropping some. Of 250,000 or so clones in the sample, 85% to 90% were seen once. The specimen sequenced was peripheral blood. The source of these receptors is a man in his 60s with acute or convalescent COVID-19.

The genes are TRBV28 and TRBJ1-5; TRBD1 matches 10 bases. The CDR3 runs to 14 residues. After removal of 5 bases from V and 5 bases from J, the junction contained 3 bases not matched to a gene. Looked up from germline, CDR1 is MDHEN and CDR2 is SYDVKM. The CDR3 nucleotides are TGTGCCAGCAGTCCCGGGACAGGGGATCAGCCCCAGCATTTT. This codes for CASSPGTGDQPQHF. Supplemented by reference TRBV28 and TRBJ1-5, the full variable domain reads DVKVTQSSRYLVKRTGEKVFLECVQDMDHENMFWYRQDPGLGLRLIYFSYDVKMKEKGDIPEGYSVSREKKERFSLILESASTNQTSMYLCASSPGTGDQPQHFGDGTRLSIL.

DNA for the CDR3: TGTGCCAGCAGTTGGGCACAGGGGGCATCCACTGAAGCTTTCTTT. It encodes CASSWAQGASTEAFF. This sequence joins TRBV6-5 and TRBJ1-1, with 9 bases lining up with TRBD1. Germline V gives CDR1 MNHEY, CDR2 SVGAGI. This CDR3 is built from 15 residues. The J segment lost 4 bases and the V segment lost 4 bases, leaving 7 bases of the junction unmatched.

There are a few counts of this clone. This chain connects TRBV20-1 to TRBJ1-5; perhaps TRBD1 as D (5 bases). Germline V gives CDR1 DFQATT, CDR2 SNEGSKA (reference sequence). CDR3 length: 11 residues. V was trimmed by 3 bases and J by 7 bases, leaving 7 bases between them. The CDR3 nucleotides are TGCAGTGCTAGGGGGCCGCAGCCCCAGCATTTT. Residues: CSARGPQPQHF.

The rearrangement uses TRBV19 and TRBJ2-2; TRBD1 matches at 7 bases. The germline V gene encodes CDR1 LNHDA and CDR2 SQIVND (reference sequence). CDR3 length: 17 amino acids. With V trimmed by 0 bases and J by 2 bases, 6 bases remained unmatched. In nucleotides, the CDR3 is TGTGCCAGTAGTATAGATCCGGGACAGACTAACACCGGGGAGCTGTTTTTT. As protein: CASSIDPGQTNTGELFF. Full variable domain (missing parts from reference TRBV19 and TRBJ2-2): DGGITQSPKYLFRKEGQNVTLSCEQNLNHDAMYWYRQDPGQGLRLIYYSQIVNDFQKGDIAEGYSVSREKKESFPLTVTSAQKNPTAFYLCASSIDPGQTNTGELFFGEGSRLTVL.

This chain joins TRBV6-5 and TRBJ1-5, with D hard to call. CDR3 length equals 14 residues. Trimming shortened V by 8 bases and J by 4 bases, and 15 bases separated the two germline ends. CDR1 is MNHEY and CDR2 is SVGAGI in the germline V gene. The DNA for the CDR3 is TGTGCCAGCCAGACCGCGGAGCCGAATCAGCCCCAGCATTTT. Translated: CASQTAEPNQPQHF.

This rearrangement joins TRBV19 to TRBJ1-2; a weak D match, TRBD1 (6 bases). Germline-derived CDR1 and CDR2 are LNHDA and SQIVND (reference sequence). The CDR3 extends over 15 amino acids. V gave up 4 bases and J gave up 2 bases, with 14 bases separating them. The CDR3 sequence is CASSTQQGRNYGYTF. CDR3 bases: TGTGCCAGTAGTACTCAACAGGGAAGGAACTATGGCTACACCTTC.

The chain employs TRBV3-1 (or the pseudogene TRBV3-2) and TRBJ2-3, with 12 bases identical to TRBD2. Germline values: CDR1 LGHDT, CDR2 YNNKEL (reference sequence). The CDR3 sequence is 18 residues long. V shed 4 bases, J shed 1 base, and the junction held 9 bases outside the gene matches. CDR3 sequence (DNA): TGTGCCAGCAGCCCCTCCCTAGCGGGAGGGTTCGGCACAGATACGCAGTATTTT. As protein: CASSPSLAGGFGTDTQYF.

This chain connects TRBV24-1 to TRBJ2-5, with TRBD1 identical over 7 bases. V was clipped by 3 bases and J by 4 bases; unmatched bases: 1. The CDR3 runs 13 residues. Germline V gene sequence: CDR1 KGHDR, CDR2 SFDVKD. CDR3 DNA: TGTGCCACCAGTGATGGGACAGTAGAGACCCAGTACTTC. Encoded protein: CATSDGTVETQYF.

The J gene is TRBJ2-1, the V gene TRBV7-9; TRBD2 agrees at 14 bases. The length of the CDR3 is 19 residues. CDR1 and CDR2 from the germline V gene are SEHNR and FQNEAQ (reference sequence). Trimming removed 5 bases from V and 2 bases from J; junction bases left unmatched: 11. The CDR3: CASSRRLAGGRLTYNEQFF. The CDR3 nucleotides are TGTGCCAGCAGCCGACGACTAGCGGGAGGGAGGCTAACCTACAATGAGCAGTTCTTC.

This chain joins TRBV28 and TRBJ2-7; TRBD1 is a possible D gene (8 bases). Germline V gene sequence: CDR1 MDHEN, CDR2 SYDVKM. This CDR3 region has 15 residues. Trimming took 5 bases from V and 3 from J, leaving 17 bases between them. The CDR3 sequence is CASSPSGQGLYEQYF. The CDR3 nucleotides are TGTGCCAGCAGTCCTAGCGGACAGGGTCTCTACGAGCAGTACTTC.

V usage is TRBV24-1 and J usage is TRBJ1-2, with a weak D call TRBD1 (5 bases). The germline gives CDR1 KGHDR, CDR2 SFDVKD. The V end was cut by 8 bases, the J end by 9 bases, with 6 bases between. The length of the CDR3 is 9 residues. CDR3 DNA sequence: TGTGCCACCACGGACAGCTACACCTTC. It codes for CATTDSYTF.

In its sample, this clone was seen once. V and J are TRBV28 and TRBJ1-1; D uncertain. Trimming took 6 bases from V and 5 from J, leaving 10 bases between them. This CDR3 is built from 12 residues. CDR1 is MDHEN, CDR2 SYDVKM, per germline. Written as DNA, the CDR3 is TGTGCCAGCAGACCCCCGGGGACTGAAGCTTTCTTT. Translated: CASRPPGTEAFF.

CDR3 DNA: TGTGCCAGCAGCACACCGACAGGGGCGAACACCGGGGAGCTGTTTTTT. It is translated as CASSTPTGANTGELFF. The chain employs TRBV5-4 and TRBJ2-2; 8 bases align to TRBD1. There are 16 residues in the CDR3. Germline CDR1 reads SGHNT; CDR2 reads YYREEE (reference sequence). With 4 bases clipped from V and 0 bases from J, the junction kept 5 bases outside the gene matches.

The chain employs TRBV9 and TRBJ2-3; D remains ambiguous. Trimming cost V 0 bases and J 2 bases, with 7 bases left between them. The germline gives CDR1 SGDLS, CDR2 YYNGEE. The CDR3 runs to 14 residues. CDR3 sequence (DNA): TGTGCCAGCAGCGTAGAACCCTACACAGATACGCAGTATTTT. The encoded protein is CASSVEPYTDTQYF.

J is TRBJ2-7 and V is TRBV7-2; 7 nucleotides agree with TRBD1. Germline V gene lookup returns CDR1 SGHTA and CDR2 FQGNSA. J was trimmed by 6 bases and V by 5 bases; bases with no gene match: 10. The CDR3 loop spans 14 amino acids. In DNA form, the CDR3 reads TGTGCCAGCAGCGTCCGTGAGACAGGGAGCGAGCAGTACTTC. Translated: CASSVRETGSEQYF.

The chain carries TRBV5-1 and TRBJ1-1; TRBD1 might be the D (6 bases). Germline V gives CDR1 SGHRS, CDR2 YFSETQ. This CDR3 is built from 16 residues. Trimming cost V 0 bases and J 1 base, with 13 bases left between them. The CDR3 coding sequence is TGCGCCAGCAGCTTGGCCCATGGGGGCGCGAACACTGAAGCTTTCTTT. Translation: CASSLAHGGANTEAFF.

This chain links TRBV28 with TRBJ2-7; the match to TRBD2 covers 7 bases. CDR1 is MDHEN and CDR2 is SYDVKM in the germline V gene. V was clipped by 4 bases and J by 0 bases; unmatched bases: 9. CDR3 size: 16 residues. Here the CDR3 DNA reads TGTGCCAGCAGTTACCCGATAGCGGGCCTCTCCTACGAGCAGTACTTC. Amino acids: CASSYPIAGLSYEQYF.

This clone came up once. This rearrangement joins TRBV30 to TRBJ2-1, with 11 bases identical to TRBD1. CDR3 length equals 19 residues. CDR1 and CDR2 (germline): GTSNPN, SVGIG (reference sequence). The V gene end was trimmed by 3 bases and the J gene end by 7 bases; junction bases not matched to a gene: 20. This CDR3 is CAWRNQDRGQFRILNEQFF. CDR3 nucleotide sequence: TGTGCCTGGAGGAACCAGGACAGGGGGCAATTCAGAATTTTAAATGAGCAGTTCTTC.

CDR3 sequence (DNA): TGTGCCAGCAGCCCCCGGGGGTCATACGAGCAGTACTTC. It codes for CASSPRGSYEQYF. The chain uses TRBV3-1 (or the pseudogene TRBV3-2) and TRBJ2-7; perhaps TRBD2 as D (6 bases). The germline V and J ends were trimmed by 4 bases and 4 bases, with 11 bases remaining between them. Germline assignment: CDR1 LGHDT and CDR2 YNNKEL (reference sequence). The CDR3 totals 13 residues.

This chain links TRBV4-3 with TRBJ2-7; 7 bases are a match to TRBD1. From germline, CDR1 is LGHNA and CDR2 YSLEER. With 0 bases clipped from V and 3 bases from J, the junction kept 14 bases outside the gene matches. The CDR3 consists of 18 residues. CDR3 protein: CASSQDETGPALYYEQYF. The CDR3 DNA reads TGCGCCAGCAGCCAAGACGAGACAGGGCCTGCCCTCTACTACGAGCAGTACTTC.

The chain joins TRBV7-6 to TRBJ2-2; 10 nucleotides line up with TRBD1. V lost 3 bases and J lost 5; bases outside the gene matches: 12. Germline assignment: CDR1 SGHVS and CDR2 FNYEAQ. The CDR3 loop spans 18 amino acids. The CDR3, as DNA: TGTGCCAGCAGCTTGAAGACAGGGGGCCTTTCAGGAACCGGGGAGCTGTTTTTT. Translation: CASSLKTGGLSGTGELFF.

The chain couples TRBV28 to TRBJ1-2; 8 bases map to TRBD1. CDR3 length: 14 residues. V lost 5 bases and J lost 8; bases outside the gene matches: 10. Germline loops: CDR1 MDHEN, CDR2 SYDVKM. The CDR3 loop is CASSMIRGREGYTF. The CDR3 nucleotides are TGTGCCAGCAGTATGATCAGGGGGCGAGAAGGCTACACCTTC.